These T cell receptor beta chains were read from a single sample in a study of blood T cell repertoires in COVID-19. The method was immunoSEQ multiplex PCR; TCRdb's version includes in-frame clones alone and lacks a portion of them. Of about 190,000 clones listed, approximately 84% are singletons. The specimen sequenced was peripheral blood. Receptor source: a woman in her seventies with active or convalescent COVID-19. CDR3s include the opening cysteine and the closing phenylalanine or tryptophan. A D gene is named only where the DNA matches it firmly. Where a row states a size, it is once, few, many or the class of an expanded clone; other rows omit it.

clone size	V gene	D gene	J gene	CDR3 protein	CDR3 DNA
-	TRBV20-1	-	TRBJ2-5	CSAGQGLTQYF	TGCAGTGCAGGGCAGGGGCTAACCCAGTACTTC
-	TRBV2	-	TRBJ1-6	CASSPPGGANSPLHF	TGTGCCAGCAGTCCACCCGGGGGGGCGAATTCACCCCTCCACTTT
-	TRBV19	-	TRBJ1-2	CASSGPRRGYTF	TGTGCCAGTAGTGGTCCACGTCGGGGCTACACCTTC
-	TRBV19	-	TRBJ1-1	CASSPEGGLAFF	TGTGCCAGTAGTCCCGAGGGAGGGTTGGCTTTCTTT
-	TRBV10-3	-	TRBJ2-7	CAISAGQSYEQYF	TGTGCCATCAGTGCCGGACAGAGCTACGAGCAGTACTTC
-	TRBV15	TRBD2	TRBJ2-3	CATSRNQETSGTDTQYF	TGTGCCACCAGCAGAAACCAGGAGACTAGCGGGACAGATACGCAGTATTTT
few	TRBV29-1	TRBD2	TRBJ2-1	CSVRSGLAGHNEQFF	TGCAGCGTTCGCTCGGGACTAGCGGGCCACAATGAGCAGTTCTTC
-	TRBV29-1	TRBD2	TRBJ2-7	CSVDGTSGAGTYEQYF	TGCAGCGTGGACGGGACTAGCGGGGCCGGGACCTACGAGCAGTACTTC
-	TRBV30	-	TRBJ1-5	CAWSSGGDQPQHF	TGTGCCTGGAGTTCCGGGGGGGATCAGCCCCAGCATTTT
-	TRBV18	-	TRBJ2-6	CASSPQGVFRSGANVLTF	TGTGCCAGCTCACCACAGGGGGTATTCCGCTCTGGGGCCAACGTCCTGACTTTC
-	TRBV2	-	TRBJ2-4	CASSGGGIAKNIQYF	TGTGCCAGCAGTGGGGGGGGCATAGCCAAAAACATTCAGTACTTC